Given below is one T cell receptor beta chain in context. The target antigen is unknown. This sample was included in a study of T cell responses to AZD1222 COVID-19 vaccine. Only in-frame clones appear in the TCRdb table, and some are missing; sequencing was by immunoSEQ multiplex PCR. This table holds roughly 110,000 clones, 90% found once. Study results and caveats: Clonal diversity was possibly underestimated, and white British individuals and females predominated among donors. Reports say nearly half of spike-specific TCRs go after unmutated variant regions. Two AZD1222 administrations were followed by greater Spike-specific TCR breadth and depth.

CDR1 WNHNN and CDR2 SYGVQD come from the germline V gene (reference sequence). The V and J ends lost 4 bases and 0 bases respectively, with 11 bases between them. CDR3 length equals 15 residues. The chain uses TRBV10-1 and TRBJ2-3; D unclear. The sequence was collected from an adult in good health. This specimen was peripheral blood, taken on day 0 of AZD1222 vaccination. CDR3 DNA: TGCGCCAGCAGTGCTACAGCCCCTAGCACAGATACGCAGTATTTT. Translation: CASSATAPSTDTQYF.